This T cell receptor (beta chain) was sequenced in a study of OX40 agonist ivuxolimab in advanced cancers. Study-level information: Averaging about 60 years in age, with a range of about 23 to 79, the cohort was around 85% male. Study-level findings and limits: Relative to CD4+, CD8+ T cells held more expanded clones on average.

The data were produced by immunoSEQ multiplex PCR, yet TCRdb's version contains in-frame clones alone and is incomplete. The repertoire consists of approximately 70,000 clones, with approximately 90% occurring once and the leading ten covering about 0.95%. Concerning this clone: Antigen unknown.

CDR1 GTSNPN and CDR2 SVGIG come from the germline V gene (reference sequence). The CDR3 spans 13 residues. Unmatched junction bases numbered 9, after V lost 2 bases and J lost 13 bases. The J gene is TRBJ1-4, the V gene TRBV30; 8 bases are shared with TRBD1. Sequencing was performed on CD4+ or CD8+ T cells sorted from blood, taken in a trial of the OX40 agonist ivuxolimab. The TCR comes from an adult with an advanced solid tumor such as melanoma, head and neck, liver or kidney cancer. The CDR3 nucleotides read TGTGCCTGGAGTTGGCAGGGGGCGCGAGGACTGTTTTTT. It encodes CAWSWQGARGLFF.